This T cell receptor (beta chain) was captured in a study of T cell responses to AZD1222 COVID-19 vaccine. Germline loops: CDR1 SGHRS, CDR2 YFSETQ. The CDR3 covers 15 residues. V lost 1 base, J lost 5 bases, and 5 bases stayed unmatched. Profiling relied on immunoSEQ multiplex PCR, and the TCRdb table lists in-frame clones only, not all of them. The sample lists 130,000 to 150,000 clones; roughly 89% were seen once. Specimen: peripheral blood, collected on day 0 of AZD1222 vaccination. This receptor was taken from an adult in good health. The chain is built from TRBV5-1 and TRBJ2-7, with 11 nucleotides matching TRBD1. Here the CDR3 DNA reads TGCGCCAGCAGCTTGCCCCGGGACAGGGGGGACGAGCAGTACTTC. Translation gives CASSLPRDRGDEQYF.